This T cell receptor beta chain is drawn from a study of blood T cells in healthy people across ages. Study-wide results and caveats: CMV status of donors was not determined, possibly confounding expanded clonotype changes. When one million T cells were used, diversity estimates were thought to be underestimates. PBMCs went unsorted, and a conclusive naive versus antigen-experienced comparison was therefore prevented.

It was with a sample-barcoded 5' primer and a J-beta primer mix that a second PCR of roughly 7 to 12 cycles was run. MiXCR, run by TCRdb on the 5' RACE reads, gives a single entry per CDR3 protein. The sample lists some 640,000 distinct CDR3 sequences, approximately 30% seen once, with 15% to 19% in the top ten. Points on this clonotype: Its specificity is unknown.

With 4 bases clipped from V and 3 bases from J, the junction kept 4 bases outside the gene matches. This CDR3 is 14 amino acids long. Germline V CDR1 and CDR2: SEHNR, FQNEAQ (reference sequence). The sequence came from a woman of 80 years or more in good health. V and J are TRBV7-9 and TRBJ1-1; the match to TRBD1 covers 8 bases. Sample: blood. CDR3 loop: CASSSPGQDTEAFF. CDR3 sequence (DNA): TGTGCCAGCAGCTCTCCGGGACAGGACACTGAAGCTTTCTTT.